One TCR beta chain is described in this entry. Its antigen remains unidentified. These data come from a study of T cells in localized non-small cell lung cancer. Some clones are missing from TCRdb's copy, which holds only in-frame ones; the method was immunoSEQ multiplex PCR. The profile covers roughly 30,000 clones, with 85% to 95% appearing a single time and roughly 31% taken by the ten largest. General study findings and limits: Overall survival was longer when the density of T cells in the blood was higher. Adjacent uninvolved lung had the highest clonality, suggesting focused antigen responses.

The sequence derives from a female donor older than 55 with stage I lung adenocarcinoma. The sample here was peripheral blood, taken before any cancer treatment.

Written as DNA, the CDR3 is TGTGCCAGCAGCTTAAGCGTAGCCGGGGAGCTGTTTTTT. Translating gives CASSLSVAGELFF. This chain joins TRBV7-3 and TRBJ2-2; D is ambiguous. The CDR3 is 13 residues long. The germline CDR1 and CDR2 sequences are SGHTA and FQGTGA. V lost 1 base and J 6 bases, leaving 6 bases between the germline ends.